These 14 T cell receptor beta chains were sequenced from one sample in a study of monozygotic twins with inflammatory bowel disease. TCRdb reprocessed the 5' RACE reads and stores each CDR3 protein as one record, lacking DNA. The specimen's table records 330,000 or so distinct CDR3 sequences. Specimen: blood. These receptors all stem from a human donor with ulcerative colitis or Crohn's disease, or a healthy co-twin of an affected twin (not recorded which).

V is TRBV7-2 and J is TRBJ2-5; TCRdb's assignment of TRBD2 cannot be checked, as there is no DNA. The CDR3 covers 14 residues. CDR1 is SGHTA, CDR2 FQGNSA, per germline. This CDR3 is CASSLVSGRETQYF.

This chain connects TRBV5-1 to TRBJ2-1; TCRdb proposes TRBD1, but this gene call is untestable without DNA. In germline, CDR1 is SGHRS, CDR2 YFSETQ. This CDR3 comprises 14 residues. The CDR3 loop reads CASSLDAGNNEQFF.

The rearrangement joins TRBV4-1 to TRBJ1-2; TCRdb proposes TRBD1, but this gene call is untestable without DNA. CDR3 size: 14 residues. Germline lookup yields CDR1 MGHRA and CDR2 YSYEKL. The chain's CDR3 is CASSRTGINYGYTF.

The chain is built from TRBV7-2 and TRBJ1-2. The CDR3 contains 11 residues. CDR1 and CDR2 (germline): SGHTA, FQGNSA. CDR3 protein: CASSLDTGYTF. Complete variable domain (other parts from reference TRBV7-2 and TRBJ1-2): GAGVSQSPSNKVTEKGKDVELRCDPISGHTALYWYRQSLGQGLEFLIYFQGNSAPDKSGLPSDRFSAERTGGSVSTLTIQRTQQEDSAVYLCASSLDTGYTFGSGTRLTVV.

CDR3 loop: CASSLGIIYGYTF. The chain joins TRBV12-3 or TRBV12-4 to TRBJ1-2. The CDR3 totals 13 residues.

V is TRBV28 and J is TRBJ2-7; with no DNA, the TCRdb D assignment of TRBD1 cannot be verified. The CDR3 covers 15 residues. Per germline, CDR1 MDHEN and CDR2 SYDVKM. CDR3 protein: CASSPRVTSSYEQYF.

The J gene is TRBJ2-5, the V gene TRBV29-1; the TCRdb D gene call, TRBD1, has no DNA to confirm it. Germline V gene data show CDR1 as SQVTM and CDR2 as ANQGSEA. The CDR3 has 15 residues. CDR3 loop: CSSPPDRGGQETQYF.

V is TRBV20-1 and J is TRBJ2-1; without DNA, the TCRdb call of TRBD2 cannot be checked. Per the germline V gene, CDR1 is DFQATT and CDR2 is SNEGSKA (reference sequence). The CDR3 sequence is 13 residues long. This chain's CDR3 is CSGERGGFNEQFF.

CDR3 loop: CASSQATVTNTEAFF. J is TRBJ1-1 and V is TRBV3-1; TCRdb's assignment of TRBD1 cannot be checked, as there is no DNA. The germline V gene encodes CDR1 LGHDT and CDR2 YNNKEL (reference sequence). The CDR3 sequence is 15 residues long. Looking up the rest from reference TRBV3-1 and TRBJ1-1 gives the full variable domain: DTAVSQTPKYLVTQMGNDKSIKCEQNLGHDTMYWYKQDSKKFLKIMFSYNNKELIINETVPNRFSPKSPDKAHLNLHINSLELGDSAVYFCASSQATVTNTEAFFGQGTRLTVV.

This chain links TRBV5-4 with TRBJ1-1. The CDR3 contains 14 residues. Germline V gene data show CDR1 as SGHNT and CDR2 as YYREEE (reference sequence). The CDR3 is CASSGGLLNTEAFF.

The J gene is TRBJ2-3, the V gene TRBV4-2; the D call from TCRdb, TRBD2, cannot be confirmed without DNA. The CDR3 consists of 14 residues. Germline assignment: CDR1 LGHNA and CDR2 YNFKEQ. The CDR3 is CASSQGGPTDTQYF.

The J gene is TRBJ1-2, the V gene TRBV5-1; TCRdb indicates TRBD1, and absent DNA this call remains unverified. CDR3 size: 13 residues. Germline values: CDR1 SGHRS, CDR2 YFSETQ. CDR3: CASSVTGSYGYTF.

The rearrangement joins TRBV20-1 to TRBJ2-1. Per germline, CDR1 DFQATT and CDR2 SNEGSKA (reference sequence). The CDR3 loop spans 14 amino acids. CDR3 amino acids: CSAPVETSYNEQFF.

The CDR3 sequence: CASSVMDEQFF. V and J are TRBV11-2 and TRBJ2-1. The germline V gene encodes CDR1 SGHAT and CDR2 FQNNGV. This CDR3 contains 11 residues.